This TCR beta chain was documented in a study of T cell repertoires in cytomegalovirus infection. Study in general: Both a matching HLA type and CMV infection were indicated by public TCR beta signatures.

A note on this clonotype: Its antigen is currently unknown.

The CDR3 covers 13 residues. V lost 4 bases, J lost 8 bases, and 17 bases lay in between. CDR1 is DFQATT and CDR2 is SNEGSKA in the germline V gene (reference sequence). Study-wide points: HLA-C-restricted CMV clonotypes gave the most frequent clonotype in two of eight donors. Based on cumulative public TCR beta family frequency, carriers of CMV plus the relevant HLA were identified.

TCRdb itself ran the reads through MiXCR, one entry per CDR3 protein. Of roughly 800,000 distinct CDR3 sequences listed, about 28% are singletons. The sample in question was cultured CD8+ T cells from PBMCs, obtained from culture after CMV antigen stimulation. The TCR was taken from a human donor in good health (CMV status not recorded). Some clones in this sample may be carry-over from other donors' samples. The gene calls are TRBV20-1 and TRBJ1-2; no definite D call. CDR3 sequence reads: CSATPGRYVGYTF. The DNA for the CDR3 is TGCAGTGCTACCCCGGGGAGATATGTAGGCTACACCTTC.